The 22 T cell receptor beta chains below come from one sample, sequenced in a study of OX40 agonist ivuxolimab in advanced cancers. The library was built by means of the immunoSEQ multiplex PCR assay. This immuneACCESS table, as held by TCRdb, lists in-frame sequences with V and J called but not all clones. Of the missing ones, under half trace to an unresolved V gene in checked studies; the others have no known cause. For this sample there are 25,000 to 30,000 clones; over 75% appear just once. The top ten constitute approximately 30% of the sample. Specimen: CD4+ or CD8+ T cells sorted from blood, collected in a trial of the OX40 agonist ivuxolimab. These TCRs come from an adult with an advanced solid tumor such as melanoma, head and neck, liver or kidney cancer.

The rearrangement joins TRBV9 to TRBJ2-1; D possibly corresponds to TRBD1 (5 bases). The CDR3 sequence is 13 residues long. The ends were cut back, 4 bases at V and 5 bases at J, with 10 bases in the middle. The germline V gene has CDR1 SGDLS and CDR2 YYNGEE. DNA for the CDR3: TGTGCCAGCAGCCCGGACACGAACAATGAGCAGTTCTTC. Translated: CASSPDTNNEQFF. Full variable domain (remainder filled in from reference TRBV9 and TRBJ2-1): DSGVTQTPKHLITATGQRVTLRCSPRSGDLSVYWYQQSLDQGLQFLIQYYNGEERAKGNILERFSAQQFPDLHSELNLSSLELGDSALYFCASSPDTNNEQFFGPGTRLTVL.

V gene TRBV15 combines with J gene TRBJ2-7; 8 bases map to TRBD1. The CDR3 loop spans 14 amino acids. Per the germline V gene, CDR1 is LNHNV and CDR2 is YYDKDF (reference sequence). V shed 5 bases, J shed 4 bases, and the junction held 7 bases outside the gene matches. The CDR3, as DNA: TGTGCCACCAGCGACCGGACAGGGAGTTACGAGCAGTACTTC. Amino acids: CATSDRTGSYEQYF.

The chain combines TRBV13 with TRBJ2-7, with TRBD1 matching over 8 bases. The CDR3 totals 13 residues. Germline loops: CDR1 PRHDT, CDR2 FYEKMQ (reference sequence). The J segment lost 5 bases and the V segment lost 6 bases, leaving 6 bases of the junction unmatched. The CDR3: CASSTRTGNEQYF. CDR3 DNA: TGTGCCAGCAGTACCAGGACAGGGAACGAGCAGTACTTC. The whole variable domain, filled in from reference TRBV13 and TRBJ2-7, reads AAGVIQSPRHLIKEKRETATLKCYPIPRHDTVYWYQQGPGQDPQFLISFYEKMQSDKGSIPDRFSAQQFSDYHSELNMSSLELGDSALYFCASSTRTGNEQYFGPGTRLTVT.

V and J are TRBV7-2 and TRBJ2-1; 13 bases map to TRBD2. Germline V gene sequence: CDR1 SGHTA, CDR2 FQGNSA. J gave up 5 bases and V 4 bases, and 5 bases lay outside the gene matches. The CDR3 has 16 amino acids. CDR3 nucleotide sequence: TGTGCCAGCAGCTCGACTAGCGGGGGGTATAACAATGAGCAGTTCTTC. Amino acids: CASSSTSGGYNNEQFF. The full variable domain, rest sourced from reference TRBV7-2 and TRBJ2-1, is GAGVSQSPSNKVTEKGKDVELRCDPISGHTALYWYRQSLGQGLEFLIYFQGNSAPDKSGLPSDRFSAERTGGSVSTLTIQRTQQEDSAVYLCASSSTSGGYNNEQFFGPGTRLTVL.

The rearrangement joins TRBV28 to TRBJ1-4; 11 bases fit TRBD1. V was clipped by 10 bases and J by 5 bases; unmatched bases: 3. Germline V gene lookup returns CDR1 MDHEN and CDR2 SYDVKM. The CDR3 sequence is 13 residues long. The CDR3 sequence: CATGTGGNEKLFF. The CDR3 DNA sequence: TGTGCCACCGGGACAGGGGGAAATGAAAAACTGTTTTTT. Together with reference TRBV28 and TRBJ1-4, the CDR3 gives the full variable domain: DVKVTQSSRYLVKRTGEKVFLECVQDMDHENMFWYRQDPGLGLRLIYFSYDVKMKEKGDIPEGYSVSREKKERFSLILESASTNQTSMYLCATGTGGNEKLFFGSGTQLSVL.

The chain couples TRBV5-1 to TRBJ1-5; D is undetermined. CDR1 SGHRS and CDR2 YFSETQ come from the germline V gene. The V and J ends lost 1 base and 1 base respectively, with 12 bases between them. There are 16 residues in the CDR3. The CDR3 protein is CASSLSEFGSNQPQHF. The CDR3 coding sequence is TGCGCCAGCAGCTTGTCTGAGTTCGGAAGCAATCAGCCCCAGCATTTT.

V gene TRBV6-1 combines with J gene TRBJ2-5, with D uncertain. The CDR3 consists of 16 residues. Germline V gives CDR1 MNHNS, CDR2 SASEGT. Trimming removed 2 bases at V and 5 bases at J, with 18 bases between. The CDR3 reads CASSESRWEPGETQYF. CDR3 DNA: TGTGCCAGCAGTGAATCGCGGTGGGAACCCGGGGAGACCCAGTACTTC.

This rearrangement joins TRBV5-1 to TRBJ2-7; no reliable D call. The CDR3 has 14 residues. Germline lookup yields CDR1 SGHRS and CDR2 YFSETQ. Trimming pared 4 bases from V and 1 base from J, leaving 12 bases between. CDR3 nucleotides: TGCGCCAGCAGCACGTCGACTGGATCCTACGAGCAGTACTTC. Amino acid sequence: CASSTSTGSYEQYF.

This clone was seen only a few times. The genes are TRBV4-1 and TRBJ1-1; D remains unclear. The CDR3 has 16 amino acids. The V gene lost 0 bases and the J gene lost 5 bases, with 16 bases spanning the gap. The germline V gene has CDR1 MGHRA and CDR2 YSYEKL. CDR3 sequence (DNA): TGCGCCAGCAGCCAAGAGCGGCGGGGTCCGGGGACTGAAGCTTTCTTT. Protein sequence: CASSQERRGPGTEAFF.

V gene TRBV9 combines with J gene TRBJ2-5, with TRBD2 matching 14 bases. The CDR3 contains 16 residues. Germline loops: CDR1 SGDLS, CDR2 YYNGEE. The J segment lost 5 bases and the V segment lost 4 bases, leaving 7 bases of the junction unmatched. DNA of the CDR3: TGTGCCAGCAGCACGGGGACTAGCGGGAGCATGGAGACCCAGTACTTC. Translating gives CASSTGTSGSMETQYF.

This clone was found once. The CDR3 here is CASSPPESGNTIYF. DNA for the CDR3: TGTGCCAGCAGCCCCCCCGAGTCGGGAAACACCATATATTTT. This chain joins TRBV7-9 and TRBJ1-3; D is undetermined. The germline V gene has CDR1 SEHNR and CDR2 FQNEAQ (reference sequence). The CDR3 has 14 amino acids. V was pared by 5 bases and J by 4 bases, with 12 bases between.

This clone was seen more than once but under ten times. The CDR3 sequence: CASSIERGNQPQHF. CDR3 sequence (DNA): TGTGCCAGTAGTATAGAACGGGGCAATCAGCCCCAGCATTTT. The V call is TRBV19, the J call TRBJ1-5, with D uncertain. Germline CDR1 LNHDA, CDR2 SQIVND (reference sequence). With 0 bases removed from V and 2 bases from J, the gap between germline ends came to 5 bases. The CDR3 runs to 14 residues. Full variable domain (outside the CDR3, taken from reference TRBV19 and TRBJ1-5): DGGITQSPKYLFRKEGQNVTLSCEQNLNHDAMYWYRQDPGQGLRLIYYSQIVNDFQKGDIAEGYSVSREKKESFPLTVTSAQKNPTAFYLCASSIERGNQPQHFGDGTRLSIL.

This clone was picked up many times. The chain recombines TRBV21-1 with TRBJ2-7. TRBV21-1 is noted as a pseudogene. CDR3 size: 21 residues. The CDR3 DNA sequence: TGTGCCAGCAGCGGACACGAAAGGGACGTATCCCCTATTCGCCTCTCCTACGAGCAGTACTTC. Its protein is CASSGHERDVSPIRLSYEQYF.

The chain has TRBV19 and TRBJ1-2; the match to TRBD1 covers 8 bases. This CDR3 region has 17 residues. V lost 6 bases, J lost 1 base, and 13 bases stayed unmatched. Germline V gives CDR1 LNHDA, CDR2 SQIVND (reference sequence). The CDR3 DNA follows: TGTGCCAGTAGCCCATCTTATCCGACAGGGGTTAACTATGGCTACACCTTC. It yields the protein CASSPSYPTGVNYGYTF.

In regard to this clone: The same CDR3 arises from other DNA sequences in this sample as well. The V gene is TRBV9, the J gene TRBJ2-7; D call uncertain. This CDR3 is built from 13 residues. Germline-derived CDR1 and CDR2 are SGDLS and YYNGEE. V was cut by 0 bases and J by 3 bases, with 7 bases left in between. The CDR3 DNA is TGTGCCAGCAGCGTAGGGGTAGACTACGAGCAGTACTTC. This gives the protein CASSVGVDYEQYF.

J is TRBJ2-2 and V is TRBV6-1; no definite D call. Looked up from germline, CDR1 is MNHNS and CDR2 is SASEGT. CDR3 length equals 13 residues. Trimming stripped 4 bases from V and 3 bases from J, with 6 bases between. The CDR3 DNA follows: TGTGCCAGCAGTGGCTCCGACACCGGGGAGCTGTTTTTT. Translated, it gives CASSGSDTGELFF.

In this sample, this clone turned up once. V and J are TRBV19 and TRBJ2-1; TRBD2 agrees at 11 bases. Germline V gene lookup returns CDR1 LNHDA and CDR2 SQIVND (reference sequence). V lost 1 base to trimming and J lost 8 bases; unmatched junction nucleotides: 4. The CDR3 consists of 15 residues. The CDR3 region is CASSIVLAGGYEQFF. The CDR3 DNA reads TGTGCCAGTAGTATAGTTCTAGCGGGGGGCTATGAGCAGTTCTTC. Variable domain in full (rest from reference TRBV19 and TRBJ2-1): DGGITQSPKYLFRKEGQNVTLSCEQNLNHDAMYWYRQDPGQGLRLIYYSQIVNDFQKGDIAEGYSVSREKKESFPLTVTSAQKNPTAFYLCASSIVLAGGYEQFFGPGTRLTVL.

The V and J genes are TRBV2 and TRBJ1-1; TRBD1 agrees at 8 bases. This CDR3 spans 15 amino acids. Germline assignment: CDR1 SNHLY and CDR2 FYNNEI. The trim removed 6 bases at V and 4 bases at J, leaving 10 bases unmatched. CDR3 in amino acids: CASRVSQGAGTEAFF. CDR3 bases: TGTGCCAGCAGGGTCTCCCAGGGGGCGGGCACTGAAGCTTTCTTT.

This chain uses TRBV9 with TRBJ2-2; TRBD1 is a possible D gene (6 bases). Looked up from germline, CDR1 is SGDLS and CDR2 is YYNGEE. This CDR3 spans 14 amino acids. Trimming pared 4 bases from V and 3 bases from J, leaving 10 bases between. The CDR3 protein is CASSWDTDTGELFF. CDR3 DNA sequence: TGTGCCAGCAGCTGGGACACAGACACCGGGGAGCTGTTTTTT.

The table lists this clone with a few counts. The V call is TRBV6-1, the J call TRBJ2-6, with D possibly matching TRBD1 (5 bases). This CDR3 region has 17 residues. Trimming shortened V by 1 base and J by 0 bases, and 10 bases separated the two germline ends. Germline CDR1 and CDR2: MNHNS and SASEGT. Here the CDR3 DNA reads TGTGCCAGCAGTGAAGGACAGATTGTCTCTGGGGCCAACGTCCTGACTTTC. Its translation is CASSEGQIVSGANVLTF.

The chain carries TRBV28 and TRBJ1-3; D is ambiguous. Trimming left V 2 bases short and J 0 bases short, with 14 bases between. The CDR3 extends over 17 amino acids. Germline CDR1 reads MDHEN; CDR2 reads SYDVKM. The CDR3 loop is CASSLAVERISGNTIYF. Here the CDR3 DNA reads TGTGCCAGCAGTTTAGCCGTCGAAAGGATCTCTGGAAACACCATATATTTT.

The chain employs TRBV11-3 and TRBJ2-5, with TRBD2 identical over 15 bases. The V segment lost 4 bases and the J segment 5 bases; nucleotides outside the gene matches: 11. CDR1 and CDR2 from the germline V gene are SGHNT and YENEEA. The CDR3 length is 18 residues. The CDR3 DNA sequence: TGTGCCAGCAGCTCTAGACCGGGACTAGCGGGGGGCAGGGAGACCCAGTACTTC. Translated, it gives CASSSRPGLAGGRETQYF.